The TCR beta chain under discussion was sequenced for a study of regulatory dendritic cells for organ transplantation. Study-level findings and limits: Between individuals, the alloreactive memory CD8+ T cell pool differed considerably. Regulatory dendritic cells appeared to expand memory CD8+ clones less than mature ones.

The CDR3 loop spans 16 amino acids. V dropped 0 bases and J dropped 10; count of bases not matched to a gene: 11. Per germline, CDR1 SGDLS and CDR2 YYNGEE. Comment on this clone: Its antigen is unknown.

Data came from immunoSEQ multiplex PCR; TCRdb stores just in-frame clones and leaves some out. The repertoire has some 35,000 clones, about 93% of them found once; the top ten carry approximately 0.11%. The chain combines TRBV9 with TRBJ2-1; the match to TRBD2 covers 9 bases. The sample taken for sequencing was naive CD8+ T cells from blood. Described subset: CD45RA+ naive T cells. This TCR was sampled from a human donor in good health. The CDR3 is CASSVEIAGELGEQFF. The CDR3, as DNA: TGTGCCAGCAGCGTAGAAATAGCGGGGGAGTTAGGGGAGCAGTTCTTC.